This T cell receptor (beta chain) was sequenced for a study of CD8+CD57+ T cells in acquired aplastic anemia. Looking at the study overall: DNA per sorted CD4+ or CD8+ sample ranged roughly 0.17 to 27.4 ug, averaging roughly 3.3 ug. Reads per healthy sample averaged around 10 million (CD4+) and 11 million to 13 million (CD8+).

Genomic DNA, serving as template, underwent TCR beta VDJ and CDR3 profiling. TCRdb re-called the reads with MiXCR, one entry per CDR3 protein. This table has about 190,000 distinct CDR3 sequences, around half appearing once. V was trimmed by 5 bases and J by 2 bases, leaving 39 bases between them. The CDR3 loop spans 22 amino acids. CDR1 SQVTM and CDR2 ANQGSEA come from the germline V gene. V is TRBV29-1 and J is TRBJ1-2; a weak D match, TRBD1 (6 bases). This TCR was recovered from a human donor in good health, serving as a control. What was sequenced was sorted CD4+, CD8+, or CD8+CD57+ T cells (not recorded which) from PBMCs. The CDR3 nucleotides are TGCAGCGTTTCCCCGGGACTAGCGGGGGGATTCTCTAGCACAGGGTCAAACTATGGCTACACCTTC. Translated: CSVSPGLAGGFSSTGSNYGYTF.